The following is a T cell receptor beta chain sequence with its context. Its antigen is undetermined. This PCR relied on a set of 60 Vbeta primers and 13 Jbeta primers. The method was immunoSEQ multiplex PCR; TCRdb's version includes in-frame clones alone and lacks a portion of them. The table includes roughly 100,000 clones, more than 80% detected once. The data stem from a study of cytomegalovirus exposure and HLA in healthy donors. The study's findings and limits: The later analysis indicated that the majority of CMV-associated TCR beta chains appeared HLA-restricted. Sequence variants that were highly shared formed a cluster that was likely a sequencing artifact.

The germline V gene encodes CDR1 SGHNT and CDR2 YYREEE (reference sequence). With 2 bases clipped from V and 6 bases from J, the junction kept 9 bases outside the gene matches. This CDR3 has 15 amino acids. The receptor's source is a man between 18 and 29 years old in good health and CMV-seronegative. Sample: PBMCs. The V gene is TRBV5-4, the J gene TRBJ2-7; 9 bases are a match to TRBD2. As DNA, the CDR3 is TGTGCCAGCAGCTTTTTCCTCGGCGGGAGGGTCGAGCAGTACTTC. Encoded protein: CASSFFLGGRVEQYF.